The T cell receptor beta chain under discussion was sequenced for a study of CD8 T cells in Susac syndrome (dated by TCRdb to between 2017 and 2020). Regarding the research as a whole: Repertoire sequencing was used to test whether CD8+ T cell activation and differentiation in Susac syndrome was antigen driven. The study compared CD8+ T cell repertoire clonality among 12 healthy donors, roughly 14 Susac syndrome patients and approximately 16 multiple sclerosis patients.

The sample holds one count of this clonotype. This receptor's antigen is unknown. It has no much larger one-base neighbor in the sample; base qualities were not kept. One read represents weak support. RNA was extracted using the RNeasy kit, and about 0.45 to 1 ug of the RNA was reverse transcribed with random hexamers. The immunoSEQ multiplex PCR assay, covering 54 Vbeta and 13 Jbeta segments, was used to amplify TCR beta CDR3 regions. PCR amplification bias was corrected by using a synthetic template baseline for primer optimization and computational correction. From the authors' description of their analysis: Reads were annotated to V, D and J genes according to IMGT and were analyzed with immunoSEQ Analyzer, with only productive sequences retained. To calculate clonality, Shannon entropy was normalized by log2 of the number of productive unique sequences and then subtracted from one. Public and private clones were assessed among the 100 most prevalent clones of each patient and control. A clone was defined as Susac-specific if it was absent from the healthy and MS cohorts, from approximately 980 published viral clones and from other ImmuneACCESS disease sequences. TCRdb reran the public reads through fastp at Q25 and MiXCR, keeping productive beta chains. All rows with the same CDR3 protein become a single entry with the most common DNA and genes. TCRdb's processing, not the authors', yielded these V and J calls. This sample holds some 260,000 distinct CDR3 sequences; 70% to 90% were observed only once. Around 0.12% of the sample rests with the top ten.

High-throughput TCR beta sequencing profiled peripheral blood CD8+ and CD4+ T cells from healthy donors, Susac syndrome patients and multiple sclerosis patients. The multiple sclerosis controls were treatment-naive patients whose relapsing-remitting disease, either stable or active, fulfilled the revised McDonald criteria. Bulk CD8+ and CD4+ T cells were purified magnetically by negative isolation, whereas CD8+ TEMRA cells were enriched by FACS. Blood was drawn into EDTA tubes, processed within 24 hours, and PBMCs were isolated by density gradient centrifugation. PBMCs destined for TCR sequencing were cryopreserved in liquid nitrogen and later thawed in a 37 °C water bath. Purity of sorted or isolated CD4+, CD8+ and CD8+ TEMRA cells was at least 90%. Trimming takes 11 bases from V and 3 bases from J, and the germline ends sit 16 bases apart. CDR1 SEHNR and CDR2 FQNEAQ are derived from the germline V gene (reference sequence). The CDR3, cysteine through phenylalanine, is 14 amino acids long. Just the 42-base CDR3 DNA is kept, in frame starting at base 1.

Broad study findings and their caveats: The study acknowledged that relatively few individuals were included in the TCR sequencing and HLA analysis.

This receptor chain uses TRBV7-9 and TRBJ2-2; no D gene call is confident. This receptor was obtained from a human donor with multiple sclerosis. Sequenced material: CD8+ T cells from PBMCs. The nucleotide sequence reads as follows: TGTGCCCCCGCTCTGGAGTTACACACCGGGGAGCTGTTTTTT. This yields the protein CAPALELHTGELFF.